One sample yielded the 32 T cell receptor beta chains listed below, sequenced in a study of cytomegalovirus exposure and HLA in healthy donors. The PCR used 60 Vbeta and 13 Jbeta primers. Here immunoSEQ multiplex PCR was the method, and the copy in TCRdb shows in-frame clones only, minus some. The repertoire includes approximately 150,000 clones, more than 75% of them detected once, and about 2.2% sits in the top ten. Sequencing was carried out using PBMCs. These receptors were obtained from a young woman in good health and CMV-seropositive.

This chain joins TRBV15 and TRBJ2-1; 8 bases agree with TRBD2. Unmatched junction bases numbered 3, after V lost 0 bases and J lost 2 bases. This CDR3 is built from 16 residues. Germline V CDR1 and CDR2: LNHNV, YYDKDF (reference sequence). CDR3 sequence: CATSREGGGPYNEQFF. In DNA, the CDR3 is TGTGCCACCAGCAGAGAAGGCGGGGGGCCCTACAATGAGCAGTTCTTC.

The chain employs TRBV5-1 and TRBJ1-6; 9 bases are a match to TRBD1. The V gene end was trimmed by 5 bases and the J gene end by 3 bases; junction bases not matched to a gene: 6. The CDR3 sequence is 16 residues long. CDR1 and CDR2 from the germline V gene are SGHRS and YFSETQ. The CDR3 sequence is CASSLTGGSYNSPLHF. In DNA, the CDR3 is TGCGCCAGCAGTTTGACAGGGGGGAGCTATAATTCACCCCTCCACTTT.

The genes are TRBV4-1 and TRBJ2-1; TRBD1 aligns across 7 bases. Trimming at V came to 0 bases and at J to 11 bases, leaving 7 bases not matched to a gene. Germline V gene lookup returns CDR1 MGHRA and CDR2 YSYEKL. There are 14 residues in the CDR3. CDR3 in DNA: TGCGCCAGCAGCCAAGACTTTCAGGGGGTCAAGCAGTTCTTC. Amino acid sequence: CASSQDFQGVKQFF.

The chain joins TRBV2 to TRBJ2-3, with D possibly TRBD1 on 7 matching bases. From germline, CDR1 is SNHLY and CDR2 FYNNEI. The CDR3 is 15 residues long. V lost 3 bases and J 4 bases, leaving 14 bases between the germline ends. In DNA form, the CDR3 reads TGTGCCAGCAGTGACCCAGGGGGGATATCAGATACGCAGTATTTT. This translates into CASSDPGGISDTQYF.

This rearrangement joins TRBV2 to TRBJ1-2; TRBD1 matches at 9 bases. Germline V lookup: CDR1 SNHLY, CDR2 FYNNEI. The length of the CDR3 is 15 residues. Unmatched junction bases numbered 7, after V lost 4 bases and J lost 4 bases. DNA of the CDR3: TGTGCCAGCAGTGTTCGACAGGGGGGCCTCTATGGCTACACCTTC. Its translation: CASSVRQGGLYGYTF.

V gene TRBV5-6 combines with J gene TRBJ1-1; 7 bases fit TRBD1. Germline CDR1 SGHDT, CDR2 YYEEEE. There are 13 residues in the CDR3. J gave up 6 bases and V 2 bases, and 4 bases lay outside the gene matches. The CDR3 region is CASSLRQGAEAFF. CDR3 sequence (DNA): TGTGCCAGCAGCTTACGACAGGGAGCTGAAGCTTTCTTT.

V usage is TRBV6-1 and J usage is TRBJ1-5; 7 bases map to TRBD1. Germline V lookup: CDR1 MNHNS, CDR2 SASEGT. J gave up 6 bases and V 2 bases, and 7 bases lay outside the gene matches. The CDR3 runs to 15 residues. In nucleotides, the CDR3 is TGTGCCAGCAGTGAATTAGGGGGCGTGATTCAGCCCCAGCATTTT. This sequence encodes CASSELGGVIQPQHF.

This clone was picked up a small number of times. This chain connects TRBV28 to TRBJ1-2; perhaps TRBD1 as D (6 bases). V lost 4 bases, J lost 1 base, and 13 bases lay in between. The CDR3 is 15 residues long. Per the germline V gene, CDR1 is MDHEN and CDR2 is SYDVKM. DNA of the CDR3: TGTGCCAGCAGTTCAATGGGGGCCAATAACTATGGCTACACCTTC. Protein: CASSSMGANNYGYTF.

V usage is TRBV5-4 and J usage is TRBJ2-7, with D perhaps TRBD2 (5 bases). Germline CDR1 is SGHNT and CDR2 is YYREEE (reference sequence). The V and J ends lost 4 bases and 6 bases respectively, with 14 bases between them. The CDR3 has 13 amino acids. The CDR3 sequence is CASSPYNAGEQYF. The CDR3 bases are TGTGCCAGCAGCCCCTATAACGCGGGCGAGCAGTACTTC.

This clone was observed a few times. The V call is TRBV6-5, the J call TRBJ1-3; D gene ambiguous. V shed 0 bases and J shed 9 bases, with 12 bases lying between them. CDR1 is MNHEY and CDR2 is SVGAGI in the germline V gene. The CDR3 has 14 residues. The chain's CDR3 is CASSYSSPGGTIYF. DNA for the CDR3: TGTGCCAGCAGTTACTCGAGTCCGGGTGGCACCATATATTTT.

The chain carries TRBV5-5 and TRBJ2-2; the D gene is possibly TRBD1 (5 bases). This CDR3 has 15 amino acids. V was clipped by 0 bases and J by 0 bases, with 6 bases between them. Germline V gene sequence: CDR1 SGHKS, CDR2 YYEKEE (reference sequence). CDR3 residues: CASSLGQSNTGELFF. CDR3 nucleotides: TGTGCCAGCAGCTTGGGACAGTCGAACACCGGGGAGCTGTTTTTT.

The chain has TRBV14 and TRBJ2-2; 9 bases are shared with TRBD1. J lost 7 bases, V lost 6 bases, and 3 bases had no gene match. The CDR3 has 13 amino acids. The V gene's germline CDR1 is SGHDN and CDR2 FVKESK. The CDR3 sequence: CASRRTGVGELFF. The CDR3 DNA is TGTGCCAGCAGGCGGACAGGGGTCGGGGAGCTGTTTTTT.

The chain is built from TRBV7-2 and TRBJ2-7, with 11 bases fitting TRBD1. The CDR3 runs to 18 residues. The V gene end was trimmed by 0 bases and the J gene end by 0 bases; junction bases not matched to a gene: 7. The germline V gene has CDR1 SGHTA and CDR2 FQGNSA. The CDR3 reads CASSLASGTGGSSYEQYF. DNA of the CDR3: TGTGCCAGCAGCTTAGCGTCGGGGACAGGGGGTAGCTCCTACGAGCAGTACTTC.

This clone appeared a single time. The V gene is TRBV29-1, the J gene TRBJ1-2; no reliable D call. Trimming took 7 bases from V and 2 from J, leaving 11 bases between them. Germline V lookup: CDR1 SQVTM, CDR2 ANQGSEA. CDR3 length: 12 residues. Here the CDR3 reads CSAEGYNYGYTF. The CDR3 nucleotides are TGCAGCGCTGAGGGCTACAACTATGGCTACACCTTC.

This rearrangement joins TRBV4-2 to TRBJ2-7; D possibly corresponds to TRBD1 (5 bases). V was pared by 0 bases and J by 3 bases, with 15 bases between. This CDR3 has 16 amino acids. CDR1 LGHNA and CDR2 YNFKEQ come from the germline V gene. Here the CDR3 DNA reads TGTGCCAGCAGCCAAGATCTGATCAGGACAAACTACGAGCAGTACTTC. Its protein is CASSQDLIRTNYEQYF.

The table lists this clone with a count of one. In DNA, the CDR3 is TGTGCCATGTCTTGGGAGGGAGATACGCAGTATTTT. This translates into CAMSWEGDTQYF. The chain couples TRBV10-3 to TRBJ2-3; 7 bases align to TRBD2. V gave up 9 bases and J gave up 5 bases; unmatched junction bases: 5. The CDR3 sequence is 12 residues long. The V gene's germline CDR1 is ENHRY and CDR2 SYGVKD.

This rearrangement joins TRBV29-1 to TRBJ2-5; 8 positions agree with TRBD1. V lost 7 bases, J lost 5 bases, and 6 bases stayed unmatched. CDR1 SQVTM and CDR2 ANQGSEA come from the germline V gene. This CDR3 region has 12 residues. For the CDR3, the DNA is TGCAGCGGGGAACAGGGGGGTGAGACCCAGTACTTC. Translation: CSGEQGGETQYF.

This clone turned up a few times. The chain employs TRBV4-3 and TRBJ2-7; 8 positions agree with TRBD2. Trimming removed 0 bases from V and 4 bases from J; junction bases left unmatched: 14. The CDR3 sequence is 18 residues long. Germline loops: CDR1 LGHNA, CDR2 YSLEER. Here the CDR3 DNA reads TGCGCCAGCAGCCAAGAATTGAGCCGGGGGGGTGGTCTATACGAGCAGTACTTC. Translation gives CASSQELSRGGGLYEQYF.

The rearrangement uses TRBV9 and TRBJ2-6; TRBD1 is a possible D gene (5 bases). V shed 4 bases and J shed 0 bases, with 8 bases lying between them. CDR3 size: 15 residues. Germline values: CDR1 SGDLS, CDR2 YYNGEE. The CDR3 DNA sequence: TGTGCCAGCAGCCCACAGGTCTCTGGGGCCAACGTCCTGACTTTC. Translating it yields CASSPQVSGANVLTF.

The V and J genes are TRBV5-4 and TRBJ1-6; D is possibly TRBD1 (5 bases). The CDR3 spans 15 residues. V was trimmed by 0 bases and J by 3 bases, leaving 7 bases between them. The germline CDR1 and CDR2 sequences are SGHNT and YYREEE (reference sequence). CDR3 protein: CASSLDRGYNSPLHF. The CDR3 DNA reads TGTGCCAGCAGCTTGGATAGGGGCTATAATTCACCCCTCCACTTT.

CDR3 protein: CASSLGGPKETQYF. The CDR3 coding sequence is TGTGCCAGCAGTCTGGGGGGACCCAAAGAGACCCAGTACTTC. The chain has TRBV2 and TRBJ2-5; weak D call: TRBD2 (6 bases). Germline V CDR1 and CDR2: SNHLY, FYNNEI. This CDR3 has 14 amino acids. V was clipped by 5 bases and J by 3 bases, with 13 bases between them.

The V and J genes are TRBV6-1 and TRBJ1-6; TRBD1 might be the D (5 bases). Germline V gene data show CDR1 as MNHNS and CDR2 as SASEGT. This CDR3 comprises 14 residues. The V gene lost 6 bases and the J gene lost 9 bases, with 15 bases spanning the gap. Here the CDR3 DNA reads TGTGCCAGCAGAGCCGGGACGGGGGGTTCACCCCTCCACTTT. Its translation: CASRAGTGGSPLHF.

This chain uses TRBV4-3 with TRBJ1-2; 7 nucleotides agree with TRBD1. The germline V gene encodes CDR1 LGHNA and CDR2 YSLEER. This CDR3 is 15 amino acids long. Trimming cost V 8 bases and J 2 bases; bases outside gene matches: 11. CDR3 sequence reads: CASRRAGGRNYGYTF. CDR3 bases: TGCGCCAGCCGCAGGGCAGGGGGACGAAACTATGGCTACACCTTC.

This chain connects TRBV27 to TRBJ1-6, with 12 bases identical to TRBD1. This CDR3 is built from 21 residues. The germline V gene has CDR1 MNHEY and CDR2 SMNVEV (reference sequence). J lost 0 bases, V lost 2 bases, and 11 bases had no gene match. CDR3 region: CASSLNRGQGAVSSYNSPLHF. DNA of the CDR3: TGTGCCAGCAGTTTAAATCGGGGACAGGGGGCCGTGAGCTCCTATAATTCACCCCTCCACTTT.

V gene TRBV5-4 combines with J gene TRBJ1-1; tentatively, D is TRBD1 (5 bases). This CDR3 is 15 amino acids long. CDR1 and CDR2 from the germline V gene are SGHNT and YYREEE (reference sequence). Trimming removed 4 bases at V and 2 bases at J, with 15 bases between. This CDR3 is CASSPGVTANTEAFF. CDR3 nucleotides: TGTGCCAGCAGCCCTGGGGTGACAGCCAACACTGAAGCTTTCTTT. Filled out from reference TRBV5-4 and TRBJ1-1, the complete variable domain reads ETGVTQSPTHLIKTRGQQVTLRCSSQSGHNTVSWYQQALGQGPQFIFQYYREEENGRGNFPPRFSGLQFPNYSSELNVNALELDDSALYLCASSPGVTANTEAFFGQGTRLTVV.

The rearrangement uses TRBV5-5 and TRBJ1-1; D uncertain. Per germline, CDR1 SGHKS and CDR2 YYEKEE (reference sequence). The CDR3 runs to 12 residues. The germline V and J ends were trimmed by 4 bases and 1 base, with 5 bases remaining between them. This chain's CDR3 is CASSGRNTEAFF. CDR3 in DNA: TGTGCCAGCAGCGGCAGGAACACTGAAGCTTTCTTT.

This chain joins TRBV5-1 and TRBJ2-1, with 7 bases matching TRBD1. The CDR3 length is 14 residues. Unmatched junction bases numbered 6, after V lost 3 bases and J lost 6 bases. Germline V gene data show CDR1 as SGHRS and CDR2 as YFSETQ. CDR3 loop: CASSSLAGGNEQFF. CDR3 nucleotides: TGCGCCAGCAGCTCCCTGGCAGGGGGCAATGAGCAGTTCTTC.

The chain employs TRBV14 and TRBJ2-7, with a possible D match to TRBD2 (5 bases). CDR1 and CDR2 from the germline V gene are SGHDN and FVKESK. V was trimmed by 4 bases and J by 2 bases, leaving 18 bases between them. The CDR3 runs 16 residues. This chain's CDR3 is CASSPPERASTYEQYF. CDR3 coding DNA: TGTGCCAGCAGCCCGCCGGAGAGGGCATCGACCTACGAGCAGTACTTC.

In DNA form, the CDR3 reads TGCGCCAGCAGCCAAGATAGGGGGACCCCAGGCCAAATGCAGCAGTTCTTC. This sequence encodes CASSQDRGTPGQMQQFF. The chain links TRBV4-1 to TRBJ2-1, with D perhaps matching TRBD1 (6 bases). The CDR3 consists of 17 residues. Trimming removed 0 bases from V and 11 bases from J, with 23 bases in between. CDR1 MGHRA and CDR2 YSYEKL come from the germline V gene.

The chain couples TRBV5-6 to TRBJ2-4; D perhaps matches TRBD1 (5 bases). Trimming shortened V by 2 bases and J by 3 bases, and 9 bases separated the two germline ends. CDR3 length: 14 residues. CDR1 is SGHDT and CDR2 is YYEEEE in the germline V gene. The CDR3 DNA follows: TGTGCCAGCAGCTTCTGGGGCGTCAAAAACATTCAGTACTTC. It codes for CASSFWGVKNIQYF.

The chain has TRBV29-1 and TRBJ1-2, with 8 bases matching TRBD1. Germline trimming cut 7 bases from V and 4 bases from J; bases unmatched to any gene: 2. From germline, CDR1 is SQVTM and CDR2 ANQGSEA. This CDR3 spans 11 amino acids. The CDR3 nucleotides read TGCAGCGCCGGACAGGGCTATGGCTACACCTTC. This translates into CSAGQGYGYTF.

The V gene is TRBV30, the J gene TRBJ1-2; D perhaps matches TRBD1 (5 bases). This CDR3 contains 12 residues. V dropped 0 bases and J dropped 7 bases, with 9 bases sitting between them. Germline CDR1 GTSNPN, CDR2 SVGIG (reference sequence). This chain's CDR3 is CAWSVGEAGYTF. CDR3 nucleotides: TGTGCCTGGAGTGTAGGGGAAGCTGGCTACACCTTC.